The rows below give T cell receptor beta chains drawn from one sample of a study of cytomegalovirus exposure and HLA in healthy donors. Method: immunoSEQ multiplex PCR; TCRdb's copy keeps in-frame clones and lacks some. The repertoire holds under 130,000 clones, roughly three quarters seen once, with 3% to 3.5% in the top ten. Sequences were obtained from PBMCs. The receptors here all came from a man aged 30 to 45 in good health and CMV-seronegative. Each CDR3 is given with its conserved first and last residue. Each record gives: J gene, clone size, V gene, CDR3 protein. The size entry is marked missing in some rows and otherwise reads once, few, many or a size class.

TRBJ1-2,-,TRBV4-2,CASSQDLGARIYVYTF
TRBJ1-2,-,TRBV29-1,CSVGQPTNYGYTF
TRBJ2-2,-,TRBV4-3,CASSQDVLVGGELFF
TRBJ2-7,few,TRBV13,CASSPWTGGVSGEQYF
TRBJ2-5,-,TRBV7-3,CASSRIGTGGETQYF
TRBJ1-1,-,TRBV6-5,CASSSGTGKTEAFF
TRBJ1-2,few,TRBV27,CASSLTGNGYTF
TRBJ2-1,-,TRBV11-2,CASRVAGANNEQFF
TRBJ2-3,-,TRBV2,CASSDIAGGTQYF
TRBJ2-1,-,TRBV5-1,CASSPLSGRASTYNEQFF
TRBJ2-6,-,TRBV7-2,CASSFRTGGYSSGANVLTF
TRBJ2-5,-,TRBV5-1,CASSLNGNQETQYF
TRBJ2-1,-,TRBV28,CASSFTSGRGAYNEQFF
TRBJ2-5,once,TRBV27,CASSPRDSAEETQYF
TRBJ2-2,-,TRBV9,CASSFRGAGGIGELFF
TRBJ1-5,-,TRBV7-8,CASSPEGQGISAQHF
TRBJ2-7,-,TRBV27,CASSERQGDDEQYF
TRBJ1-1,-,TRBV19,CASIGRGEDTEAFF
TRBJ2-7,once,TRBV6-5,CASSPTGTGHYEQYF
TRBJ2-1,once,TRBV5-1,CASRPGVNNEQFF
TRBJ2-2,-,TRBV25-1,CASSELGADTDTGELFF
TRBJ2-6,few,TRBV14,CASSGTGFLSGANVLTF
TRBJ2-7,-,TRBV18,CASSPIHRGAYEQYF
TRBJ2-7,-,TRBV9,CASSVDPGLAYEQYF
-,-,TRBV4-2,CASSTGRASGSDEQYF
TRBJ1-1,-,TRBV2,CASTANTEAFF
TRBJ2-5,-,TRBV2,CASSPASGKETQYF
-,-,TRBV6-5,CASSWGPSSYEQYF
TRBJ2-5,-,TRBV11-1,CASSLAGGKETQYF
TRBJ2-1,-,TRBV4-1,CASSPTQGKGNEQFF
TRBJ1-2,-,TRBV9,CASSVEGQGLVYGYTF
TRBJ2-1,few,TRBV4-3,CASSQAYNREGGEQFF
TRBJ1-4,-,TRBV6-1,CASTRTGTNEKLFF
TRBJ2-7,-,TRBV5-1,CASSLSLEFASYEQYF
TRBJ1-5,-,TRBV6-7,CASSYGGQPLYSNQPQHF
TRBJ2-3,-,TRBV7-9,CASSPRGGIRTDTQYF
TRBJ1-2,-,TRBV28,CASSLGGQGSGYGYTF
TRBJ1-2,once,TRBV28,CASNRQGSGSNYGYTF
TRBJ1-4,-,TRBV5-1,CASSLNTGANEKLFF
TRBJ1-3,-,TRBV30,CAWSRTGVSSGNTIYF
TRBJ2-3,-,TRBV4-3,CASSQTGGTDTQYF
TRBJ1-4,few,TRBV19,CASSMKGQGSGNEKLFF